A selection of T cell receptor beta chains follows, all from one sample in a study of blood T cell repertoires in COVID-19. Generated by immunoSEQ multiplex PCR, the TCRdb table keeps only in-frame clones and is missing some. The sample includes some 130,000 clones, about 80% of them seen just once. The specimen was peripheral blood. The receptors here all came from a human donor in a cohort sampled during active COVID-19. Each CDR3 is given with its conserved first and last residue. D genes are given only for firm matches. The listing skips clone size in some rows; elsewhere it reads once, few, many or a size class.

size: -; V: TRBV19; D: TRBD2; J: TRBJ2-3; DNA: TGTGCCAGTAGTAAGGGACTAGCGGATAGCACAGATACGCAGTATTTT; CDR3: CASSKGLADSTDTQYF
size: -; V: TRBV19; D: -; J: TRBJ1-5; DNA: TGTGCCATAATGCCGCTTTGGGCAAATCAGCCCCAGCATTTT; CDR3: CAIMPLWANQPQHF
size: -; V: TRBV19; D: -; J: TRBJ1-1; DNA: TGTGCCAGTAGTATATCCACAGGGTATGGTGACACTGAAGCTTTCTTT; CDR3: CASSISTGYGDTEAFF
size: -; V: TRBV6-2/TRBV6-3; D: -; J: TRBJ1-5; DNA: TGTGCCAGCAGCCACGGGACTGGCAATCAGCCCCAGCATTTT; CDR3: CASSHGTGNQPQHF
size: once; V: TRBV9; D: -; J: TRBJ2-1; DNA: TGTGCCAGCACCCGGGAGCGTAGCTCCTACAATGAGCAGTTCTTC; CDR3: CASTRERSSYNEQFF
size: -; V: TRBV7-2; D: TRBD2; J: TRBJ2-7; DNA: TGTGCCAGCAGCTCCTCGGGCGGGGGGGCCCACGAGCAGTACTTC; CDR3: CASSSSGGGAHEQYF
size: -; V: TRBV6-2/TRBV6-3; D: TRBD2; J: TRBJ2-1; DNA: TGTGCCAGCAGTCCCCCCCCGGGGCGGGAGAATAATGAGCAGTTCTTC; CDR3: CASSPPPGRENNEQFF
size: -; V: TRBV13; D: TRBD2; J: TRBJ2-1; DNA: TGTGCCAGCAGCTTAGGGAGCGGGAGTCGGTCCTACAATGAGCAGTTCTTC; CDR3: CASSLGSGSRSYNEQFF
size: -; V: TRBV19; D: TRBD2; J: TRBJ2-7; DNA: TGTGCCAGTAGTATTGGGGCTAGCGGAACCTACGAGCAGTACTTC; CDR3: CASSIGASGTYEQYF
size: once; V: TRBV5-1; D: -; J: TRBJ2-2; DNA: TGCGCCAGCAGCTCCGTTAGTTACACCGGGGAGCTGTTTTTT; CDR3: CASSSVSYTGELFF
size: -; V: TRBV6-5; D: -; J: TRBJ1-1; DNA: TGTGCCAGCAGTTACTTGCTGGGAGGAACTGAAGCTTTCTTT; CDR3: CASSYLLGGTEAFF
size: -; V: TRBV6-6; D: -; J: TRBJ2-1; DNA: TGTGCCAGCAGTTACCCACAGGGTCTAGGGCTCTTC; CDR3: CASSYPQGLGLF
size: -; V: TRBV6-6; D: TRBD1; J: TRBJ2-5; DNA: TGTGCCACCGGACAGGGTAGTTTGGAGACCCAGTACTTC; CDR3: CATGQGSLETQYF
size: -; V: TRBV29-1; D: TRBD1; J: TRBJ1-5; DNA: TGCAGCGTTTCCGGGACAGACAGCAATCAGCCCCAGCATTTT; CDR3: CSVSGTDSNQPQHF
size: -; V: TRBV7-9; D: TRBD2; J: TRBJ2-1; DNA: TGTGCCAGCAGCAAGGGACTAGCGGGGGACAATGAGCAGTTCTTC; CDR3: CASSKGLAGDNEQFF
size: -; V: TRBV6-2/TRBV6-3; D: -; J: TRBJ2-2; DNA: TGTGCCAGCAGTTACTGGAGGGGGCCCGGGGAGCTGTTTTTT; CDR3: CASSYWRGPGELFF
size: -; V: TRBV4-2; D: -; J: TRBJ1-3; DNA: TGTGCCAGCAGCCAAGACCAACAGGTGACCGGAAACACCATATATTTT; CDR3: CASSQDQQVTGNTIYF
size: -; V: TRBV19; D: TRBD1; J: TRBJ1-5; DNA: TGTGCCAGTAGTATAGGGGACAGAACGAATCAGCCCCAGCATTTT; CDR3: CASSIGDRTNQPQHF
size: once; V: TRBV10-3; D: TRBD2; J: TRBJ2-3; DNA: TGTGCCATCAGCGGGAGGGCGGGGAATACGCAGTATTTT; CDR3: CAISGRAGNTQYF
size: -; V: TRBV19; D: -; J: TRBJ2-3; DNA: TGTGCCAGTAGTCAGGGGCCCAGCACAGATACGCAGTATTTT; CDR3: CASSQGPSTDTQYF
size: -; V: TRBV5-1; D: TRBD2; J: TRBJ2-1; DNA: TGCGCCAGCAGCTTGGCCTGGACTAGCTCCTACAATGAGCAGTTCTTC; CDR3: CASSLAWTSSYNEQFF
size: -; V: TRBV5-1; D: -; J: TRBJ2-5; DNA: TGCGCCAGCAGCCCTGCGAGAGGGGAGACCCAGTACTTC; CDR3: CASSPARGETQYF
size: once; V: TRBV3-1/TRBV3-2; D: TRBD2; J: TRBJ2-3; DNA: TGTGCCAGCAGCCAAGATCAACTAGCGGGCCGCACAGATACGCAGTATTTT; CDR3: CASSQDQLAGRTDTQYF
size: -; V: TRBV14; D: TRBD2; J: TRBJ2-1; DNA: TGTGCCAGCAGCCCTCTAGCGGGAGCCTACAATGAGCAGTTCTTC; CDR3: CASSPLAGAYNEQFF
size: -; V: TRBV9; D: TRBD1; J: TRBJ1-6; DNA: TGTGCCAGCAGCGGGGGACAGGGGAGCTCACCCCTCCACTTT; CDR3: CASSGGQGSSPLHF
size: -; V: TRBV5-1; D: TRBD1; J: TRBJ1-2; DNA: TGCGCCAGCAAGGGACAGGGTGGCAACTATGGCTACACCTTC; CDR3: CASKGQGGNYGYTF
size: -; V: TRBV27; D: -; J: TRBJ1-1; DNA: TGTGCCAGCAGTTTTAGGCAGGGGATCCCACAGTTAGCTTTCTTT; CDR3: CASSFRQGIPQLAFF
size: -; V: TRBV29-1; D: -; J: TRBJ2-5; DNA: TGCAGCGTTGGGGCCCAGGGAAAAGAGACCCAGTACTTC; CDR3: CSVGAQGKETQYF
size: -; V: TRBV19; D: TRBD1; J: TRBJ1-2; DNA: TGTGCCAGTAGTGACCGGGACAGGGTTAGGAACTATGGCTACACCTTC; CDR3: CASSDRDRVRNYGYTF
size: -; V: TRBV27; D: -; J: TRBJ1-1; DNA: TGTGCCAGCAGTTTAACGGGGGGTGGCACTGAAGCTTTCTTT; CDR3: CASSLTGGGTEAFF
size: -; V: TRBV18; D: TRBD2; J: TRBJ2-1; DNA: TGTGCCAGCTCAGGGACTAACTTCAATGAGCAGTTCTTC; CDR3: CASSGTNFNEQFF
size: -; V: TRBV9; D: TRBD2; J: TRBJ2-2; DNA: TGTGCCAGCAGCCCCCGCGGGGGGGCGAACACCGGGGAGCTGTTTTTT; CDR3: CASSPRGGANTGELFF
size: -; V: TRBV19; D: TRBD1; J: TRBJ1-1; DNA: TGTGCCAGTAGTATCCGAGGACAGGGGGCTGAAGCTTTCTTT; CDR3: CASSIRGQGAEAFF
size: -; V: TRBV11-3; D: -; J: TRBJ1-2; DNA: TGTGCCAGCAGCTTGGGGCAGAACTATGGCTACACCTTC; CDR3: CASSLGQNYGYTF
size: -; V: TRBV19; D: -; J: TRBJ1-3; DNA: TGTGCCAGTAGACCAACAGGGTCAGTAAACACCATATATTTT; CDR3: CASRPTGSVNTIYF
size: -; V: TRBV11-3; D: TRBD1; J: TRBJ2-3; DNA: TGTGCCAGCAGTCCTCGGACAGGGAGCACAGATACGCAGTATTTT; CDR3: CASSPRTGSTDTQYF
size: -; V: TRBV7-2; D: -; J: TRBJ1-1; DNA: TGTGCCAGCAGCTTAGCCACAGGGTTGGGCACTGAAGCTTTCTTT; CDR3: CASSLATGLGTEAFF
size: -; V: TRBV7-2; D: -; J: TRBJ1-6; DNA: TGTGCCAGCAGCTCCACAGGGCCCCTGAGTTCACCCCTCCACTTT; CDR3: CASSSTGPLSSPLHF
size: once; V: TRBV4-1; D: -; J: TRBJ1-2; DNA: TGCGCCAGCAGCCAAGATCCACAGACCTATGGCTACACCTTC; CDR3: CASSQDPQTYGYTF
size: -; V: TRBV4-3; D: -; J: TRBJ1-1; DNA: TGCGCCAGCAGCCAAGATAGCGGGAACACTGAAGCTTTCTTT; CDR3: CASSQDSGNTEAFF
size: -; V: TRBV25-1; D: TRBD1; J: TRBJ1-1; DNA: TGTGCCAGCAGTGGACAGGGGGCCGCCCCGGGCACTGAAGCTTTCTTT; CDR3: CASSGQGAAPGTEAFF
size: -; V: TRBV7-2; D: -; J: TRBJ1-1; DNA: TGTGCCAGCAGCTTGATCCGGACAGCTCCTGAAGCTTTCTTT; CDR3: CASSLIRTAPEAFF
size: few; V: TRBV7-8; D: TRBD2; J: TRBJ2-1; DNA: TGTGCCAGCAGCCCTCGACTAGCGGGGGCCCTAAGCTCCTACAATGAGCAGTTCTTC; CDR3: CASSPRLAGALSSYNEQFF
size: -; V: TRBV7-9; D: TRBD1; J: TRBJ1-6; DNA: TGTGCCAGCAGCCTGGGGGACAGGAATTCACCCCTCCACTTT; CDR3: CASSLGDRNSPLHF
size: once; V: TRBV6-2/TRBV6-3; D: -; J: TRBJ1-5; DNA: TGTGCCAGCAGCCCTTCGGGGGGTTTAAATCAGCCCCAGCATTTT; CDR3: CASSPSGGLNQPQHF
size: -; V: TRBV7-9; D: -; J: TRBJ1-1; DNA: TGTGCCAGCTCAGGGCCGAACACTGAAGCTTTCTTT; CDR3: CASSGPNTEAFF
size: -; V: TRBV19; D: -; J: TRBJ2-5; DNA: TGTGCCAGCCGACAGGAGTGGGAGACCCAGTACTTC; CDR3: CASRQEWETQYF
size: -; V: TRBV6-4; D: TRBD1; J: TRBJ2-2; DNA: TGTGCCAGCAGTGAAGGGACAGGGATCACCGGGGAGCTGTTTTTT; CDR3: CASSEGTGITGELFF
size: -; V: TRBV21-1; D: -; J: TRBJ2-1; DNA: TGTGCCAGCAGCAAAGGCGGGGGGCGAACACTCGAGCAGTTCTTC; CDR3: CASSKGGGRTLEQFF
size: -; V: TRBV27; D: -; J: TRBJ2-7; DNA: TGTGCCAGCGGGGAGACCGCCCGGGAGCAGTACTTC; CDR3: CASGETAREQYF
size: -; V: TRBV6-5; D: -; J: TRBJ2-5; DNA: TGTGCCAGCAGCGGACTGAGCAAAGAGACCCAGTACTTC; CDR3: CASSGLSKETQYF
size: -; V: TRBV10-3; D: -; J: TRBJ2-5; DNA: TGTGCCATCAGTGTCAGGGATCAAGAGACCCAGTACTTC; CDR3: CAISVRDQETQYF